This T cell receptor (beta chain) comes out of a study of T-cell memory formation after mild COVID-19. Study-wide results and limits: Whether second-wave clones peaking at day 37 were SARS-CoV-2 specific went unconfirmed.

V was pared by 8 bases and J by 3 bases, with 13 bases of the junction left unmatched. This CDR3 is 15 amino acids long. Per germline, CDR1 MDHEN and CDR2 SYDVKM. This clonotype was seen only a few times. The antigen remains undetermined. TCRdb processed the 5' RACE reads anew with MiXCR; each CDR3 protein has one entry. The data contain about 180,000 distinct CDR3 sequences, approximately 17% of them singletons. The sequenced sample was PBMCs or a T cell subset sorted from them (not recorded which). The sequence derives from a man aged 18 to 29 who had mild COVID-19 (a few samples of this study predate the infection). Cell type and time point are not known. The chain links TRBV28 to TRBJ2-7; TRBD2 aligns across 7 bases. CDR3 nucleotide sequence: TGTGCCAGCGCCCTTCGGGGGGTCCAGGGCTACGAGCAGTACGTC. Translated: CASALRGVQGYEQYV.